This TCR beta chain derives from a study of cytomegalovirus exposure and HLA in healthy donors. General study points: Productive status was seen about 90% or about 30% of the time for most TCR beta V segments in an earlier analysis. The authors enumerated roughly 180 TCR beta chains as linked to cytomegalovirus.

Researchers ran the PCR with 60 Vbeta and 13 Jbeta primers. Methods used by the authors: Roughly 81 million unique TCR beta chains, roughly 10 million shared, were counted in a later analysis. Produced via immunoSEQ multiplex PCR; TCRdb's table is partial and in-frame only. D and trimming come from the DNA, and the V and J calls and clone size come from that table. The sample has about 94,000 clones, 50% to 80% seen once; the top ten hold about 3.8%. Details on this clone: Its antigen is not identified.

In germline, CDR1 is SGHAT, CDR2 FQNNGV. The CDR3 totals 15 residues. In nominal health when sampled, donors likely had unrecorded immune exposures nonetheless. The rearrangement joins TRBV11-2 to TRBJ2-5, with D possibly being TRBD1 (6 bases). The end of the DNA is better explained by TRBJ2-7, so the J call may be wrong. The sequence derives from a man aged 25-40 years in good health and CMV-seronegative. The sequenced sample was PBMCs. In DNA form, the CDR3 reads TGTGCCAGCAGCTTACTTACAGGGCGGACCTACGAGCAGTACTTC. It translates to CASSLLTGRTYEQYF.